Here is one TCR beta chain with its context. With a duration under 2 months, the hyperthyroidism was newly diagnosed in patients aged 18 to 65. Clinical symptoms, serum thyroxine and TRAb, thyroid ultrasound and orbital computed tomography together formed the diagnostic basis. The sample comes from a study of T cells in Graves' hyperthyroidism and ophthalmopathy. The germline gives CDR1 DFQATT, CDR2 SNEGSKA (reference sequence). The V end was cut by 6 bases, the J end by 1 base, with 10 bases between. The CDR3 contains 12 residues. Researchers took RNA transcripts and amplified the TCR beta CDR3 regions from them. First-round RT-PCR with HTBI primers amplified the TCR CDR3 region. In TCRdb, the multiplex PCR reads were re-called with MiXCR into one record per CDR3 protein. The table includes some 500,000 distinct CDR3 sequences, around 14% detected once.

This rearrangement joins TRBV20-1 to TRBJ2-7; D unclear. This receptor was identified in a woman aged 18-29 years with Graves' hyperthyroidism. The sequenced material came from blood. CDR3 in amino acids: CSASLGSYEQYF. Here the CDR3 DNA reads TGCAGTGCGAGTCTAGGGTCCTACGAGCAGTACTTC.